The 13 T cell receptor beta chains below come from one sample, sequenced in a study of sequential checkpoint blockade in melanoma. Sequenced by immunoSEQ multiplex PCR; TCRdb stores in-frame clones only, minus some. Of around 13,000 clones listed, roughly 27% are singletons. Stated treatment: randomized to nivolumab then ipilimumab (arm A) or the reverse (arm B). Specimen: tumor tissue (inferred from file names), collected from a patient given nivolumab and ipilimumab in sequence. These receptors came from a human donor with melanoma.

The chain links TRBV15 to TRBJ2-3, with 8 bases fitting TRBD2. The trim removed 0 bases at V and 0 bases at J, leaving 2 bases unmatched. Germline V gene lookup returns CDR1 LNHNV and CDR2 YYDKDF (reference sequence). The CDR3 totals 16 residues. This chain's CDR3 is CATSRELAASTDTQYF. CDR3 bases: TGTGCCACCAGCAGAGAACTAGCGGCTAGCACAGATACGCAGTATTTT.

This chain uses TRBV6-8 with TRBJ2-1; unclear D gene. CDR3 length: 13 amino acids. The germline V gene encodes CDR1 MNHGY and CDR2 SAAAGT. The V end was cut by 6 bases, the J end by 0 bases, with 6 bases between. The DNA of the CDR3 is TGTGCCAGCAGGGCGAACTCCTACAATGAGCAGTTCTTC. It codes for CASRANSYNEQFF.

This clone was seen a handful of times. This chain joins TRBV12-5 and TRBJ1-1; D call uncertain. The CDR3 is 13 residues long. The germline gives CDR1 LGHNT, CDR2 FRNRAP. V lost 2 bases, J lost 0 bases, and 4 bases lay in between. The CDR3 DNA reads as TGTGCTAGTGGTTTGAGCCTGAACACTGAAGCTTTCTTT. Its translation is CASGLSLNTEAFF.

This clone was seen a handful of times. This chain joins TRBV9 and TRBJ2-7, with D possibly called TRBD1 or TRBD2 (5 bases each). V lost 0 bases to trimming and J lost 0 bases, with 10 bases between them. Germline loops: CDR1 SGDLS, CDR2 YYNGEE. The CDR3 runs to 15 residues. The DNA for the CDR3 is TGTGCCAGCAGCGTAGGGGGGTCAAGCTCCTACGAGCAGTACTTC. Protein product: CASSVGGSSSYEQYF.

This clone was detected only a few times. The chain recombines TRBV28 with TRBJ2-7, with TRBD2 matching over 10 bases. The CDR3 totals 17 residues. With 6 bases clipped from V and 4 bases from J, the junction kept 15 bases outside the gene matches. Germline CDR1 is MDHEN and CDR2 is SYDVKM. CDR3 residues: CASSSIRSGRARYEQYF. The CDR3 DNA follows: TGTGCCAGCAGCTCGATCCGCAGCGGGAGGGCCCGATACGAGCAGTACTTC.

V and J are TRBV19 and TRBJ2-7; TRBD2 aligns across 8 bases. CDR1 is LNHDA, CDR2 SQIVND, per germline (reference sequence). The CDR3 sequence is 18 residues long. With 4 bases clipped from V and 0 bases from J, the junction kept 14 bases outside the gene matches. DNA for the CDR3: TGTGCCAGTAGTAGGGCGGGGGGAATCGCTCAGAGCTCCTACGAGCAGTACTTC. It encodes CASSRAGGIAQSSYEQYF.

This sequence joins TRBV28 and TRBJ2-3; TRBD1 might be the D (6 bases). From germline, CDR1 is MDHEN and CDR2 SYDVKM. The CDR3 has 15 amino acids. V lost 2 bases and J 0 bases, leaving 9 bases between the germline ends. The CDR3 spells CASSLGQFSTDTQYF. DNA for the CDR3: TGTGCCAGCAGTTTAGGACAGTTTAGCACAGATACGCAGTATTTT. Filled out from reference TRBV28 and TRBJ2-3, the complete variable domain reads DVKVTQSSRYLVKRTGEKVFLECVQDMDHENMFWYRQDPGLGLRLIYFSYDVKMKEKGDIPEGYSVSREKKERFSLILESASTNQTSMYLCASSLGQFSTDTQYFGPGTRLTVL.

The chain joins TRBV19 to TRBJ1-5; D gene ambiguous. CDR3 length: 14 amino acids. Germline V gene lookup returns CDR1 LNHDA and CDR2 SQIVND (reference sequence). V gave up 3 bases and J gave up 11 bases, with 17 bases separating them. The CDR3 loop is CASSINILDGTQHF. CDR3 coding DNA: TGTGCCAGTAGTATCAATATCCTGGACGGCACCCAGCATTTT. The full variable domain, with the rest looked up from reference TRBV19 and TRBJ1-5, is DGGITQSPKYLFRKEGQNVTLSCEQNLNHDAMYWYRQDPGQGLRLIYYSQIVNDFQKGDIAEGYSVSREKKESFPLTVTSAQKNPTAFYLCASSINILDGTQHFGDGTRLSIL.

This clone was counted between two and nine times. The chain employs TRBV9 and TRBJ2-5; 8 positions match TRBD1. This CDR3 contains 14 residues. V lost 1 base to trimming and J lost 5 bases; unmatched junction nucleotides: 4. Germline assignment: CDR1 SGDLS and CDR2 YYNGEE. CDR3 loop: CASSVSHRGETQYF. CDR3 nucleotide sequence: TGTGCCAGCAGCGTATCCCACAGGGGGGAGACCCAGTACTTC.

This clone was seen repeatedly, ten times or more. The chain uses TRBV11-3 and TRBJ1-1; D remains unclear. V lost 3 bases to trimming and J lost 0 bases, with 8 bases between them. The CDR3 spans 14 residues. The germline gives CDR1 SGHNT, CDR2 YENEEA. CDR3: CASSLGGMNTEAFF. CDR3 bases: TGTGCCAGCAGCTTGGGCGGGATGAACACTGAAGCTTTCTTT.

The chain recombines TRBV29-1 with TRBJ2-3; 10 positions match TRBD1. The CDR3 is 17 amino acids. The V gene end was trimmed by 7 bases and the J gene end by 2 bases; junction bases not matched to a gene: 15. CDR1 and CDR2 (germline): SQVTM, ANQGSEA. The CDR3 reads CSASLLTGGTNTDTQYF. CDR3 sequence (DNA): TGCAGCGCTTCCCTACTGACAGGGGGCACCAACACAGATACGCAGTATTTT.

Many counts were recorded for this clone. The CDR3 sequence: CASSNRDRHNEQFF. The DNA for the CDR3 is TGTGCCAGCAGTAACCGGGACAGGCACAATGAGCAGTTCTTC. This sequence joins TRBV6-8 and TRBJ2-1; 8 nucleotides align to TRBD1. The CDR3 runs 14 residues. V dropped 5 bases and J dropped 5; count of bases not matched to a gene: 5. Germline V lookup: CDR1 MNHGY, CDR2 SAAAGT.

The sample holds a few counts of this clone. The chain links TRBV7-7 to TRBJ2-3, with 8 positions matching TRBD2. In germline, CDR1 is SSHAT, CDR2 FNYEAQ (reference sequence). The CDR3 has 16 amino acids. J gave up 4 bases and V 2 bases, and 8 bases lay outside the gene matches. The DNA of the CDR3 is TGTGCCAGCAGCTTACGACCGGGAGGGCCGCCAGATACGCAGTATTTT. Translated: CASSLRPGGPPDTQYF.